What follows are 12 T cell receptor beta chains derived from one specimen sequenced in a study of regulatory T cells in long-lasting Graves disease. Time point specified: newly diagnosed GD, antithyroid drugs for less than 3 months. The TCR library used RNA extracted from PBMCs. Both iRepertoire HTBI primers and Arm-PCR of CDR3 regions were used to build the TCR beta libraries. Via MiXCR, TCRdb re-called the multiplex PCR reads, giving one row per CDR3 protein. The sample carries around 500,000 distinct CDR3 sequences, about 16% recorded once. The same specimen was also included in a second study, on T cells in Graves' hyperthyroidism and ophthalmopathy.

The sequencing here drew on peripheral blood mononuclear cells (PBMCs), taken at new diagnosis, from a patient treated with antithyroid drugs. These receptors originate from a middle-aged woman with Graves disease.

This clonotype was detected many times. The chain uses TRBV29-1 and TRBJ2-3, with 7 bases aligning to TRBD2. This CDR3 comprises 11 residues. V was clipped by 8 bases and J by 3 bases; unmatched bases: 2. Germline V CDR1 and CDR2: SQVTM, ANQGSEA. CDR3 sequence reads: CSTSETDTQYF. DNA for the CDR3: TGCAGCACTAGCGAGACAGATACGCAGTATTTT.

This clonotype was found a few times. The chain is built from TRBV15 and TRBJ2-1; D might be TRBD1 (5 bases). Deletions cut 0 bases from V and 10 bases from J, with 7 bases between. Germline loops: CDR1 LNHNV, CDR2 YYDKDF (reference sequence). The CDR3 spans 12 residues. The CDR3 reads CATSRDKGEQFF. The CDR3 DNA reads as TGTGCCACCAGCAGAGATAAGGGGGAGCAGTTCTTC.

In its sample, this clonotype was seen a few times. This rearrangement joins TRBV4-1 to TRBJ2-1; TRBD2 is a possible D gene (5 bases). Germline V gene lookup returns CDR1 MGHRA and CDR2 YSYEKL. Trimming removed 0 bases at V and 9 bases at J, with 9 bases between. The CDR3 is 13 residues long. CDR3 in DNA: TGCGCCAGCAGCCAAGAACAGCGGAGTGAGCAGTTCTTC. The encoded protein is CASSQEQRSEQFF.

The rearrangement uses TRBV7-9 and TRBJ2-5; D perhaps matches TRBD2 (6 bases). V was clipped by 2 bases and J by 4 bases, with 17 bases between them. The V gene's germline CDR1 is SEHNR and CDR2 FQNEAQ (reference sequence). The CDR3 runs to 16 residues. CDR3 loop: CASSLRQRQEGETQYF. CDR3 in DNA: TGTGCCAGCAGCTTAAGGCAGCGGCAGGAGGGAGAGACCCAGTACTTC.

At least ten counts were recorded for this clonotype. The chain recombines TRBV12-5 with TRBJ2-7, with a weak D call TRBD1 (6 bases). This CDR3 has 14 amino acids. The germline V gene has CDR1 LGHNT and CDR2 FRNRAP. Trimming pared 6 bases from V and 0 bases from J, leaving 12 bases between. CDR3 sequence: CASGFDRPSYEQYF. The CDR3 nucleotides read TGTGCTAGTGGCTTCGACAGGCCCTCCTACGAGCAGTACTTC.

The chain joins TRBV4-1 to TRBJ2-7; TRBD1 agrees at 9 bases. CDR1 is MGHRA, CDR2 YSYEKL, per germline. The CDR3 sequence is 16 residues long. Trimming took 1 base from V and 5 from J; bases not matched to a gene: 9. CDR3 nucleotides: TGCGCCAGCAGCCAAGCGAACAGGGGGCTCCGGAACGAGCAGTACTTC. It specifies CASSQANRGLRNEQYF.

In this sample, this clonotype turned up a few times. The J gene is TRBJ2-7, the V gene TRBV14; D is unresolved. Germline CDR1 and CDR2: SGHDN and FVKESK. This CDR3 has 15 amino acids. Trimming pared 0 bases from V and 2 bases from J, leaving 11 bases between. CDR3 in DNA: TGTGCCAGCAGCCAAGATATATCAGGTACCTACGAGCAGTACTTC. It translates to CASSQDISGTYEQYF.

This clonotype was counted once. This may be a read error: a much more frequent sequence differs by one nucleotide. This chain uses TRBV12-3 or TRBV12-4 with TRBJ1-2; tentative D call: TRBD1 (5 bases). CDR3 length: 15 residues. The chain's CDR3 is CACSLVSGLIDGYTF. The CDR3 DNA reads TGTGCCTGCAGTTTAGTTTCAGGGCTAATCGATGGCTACACCTTC.

This clonotype was picked up a small number of times. The CDR3 sequence: CAISQGQGIGEQYF. The DNA for the CDR3 is TGTGCCATCAGTCAGGGACAGGGAATTGGCGAGCAGTACTTC. J is TRBJ2-7 and V is TRBV10-3; 9 bases fit TRBD1. The J segment lost 6 bases and the V segment lost 5 bases, leaving 8 bases of the junction unmatched. From germline, CDR1 is ENHRY and CDR2 SYGVKD. This CDR3 has 14 residues.

The chain has TRBV6-5 and TRBJ2-3; 10 bases are a match to TRBD2. The CDR3 is made up of 17 amino acids. Germline V lookup: CDR1 MNHEY, CDR2 SVGAGI. V trimming: 0 bases; J trimming: 1 base; junction bases outside the gene matches: 4. CDR3 DNA: TGTGCCAGCAGTTACTCAAGGCTAGCGGGGGGCACAGATACGCAGTATTTT. Amino acid sequence: CASSYSRLAGGTDTQYF.

The gene calls are TRBV7-9 and TRBJ1-1; D is unresolved. The germline V gene has CDR1 SEHNR and CDR2 FQNEAQ (reference sequence). The CDR3 extends over 15 amino acids. V was clipped by 4 bases and J by 3 bases, with 15 bases between them. CDR3 amino acids: CASSYGPSGDTEAFF. The CDR3 DNA is TGTGCCAGCAGCTACGGACCCTCTGGGGACACTGAAGCTTTCTTT.

This clonotype was seen repeatedly, ten times or more. The chain has TRBV12-3 or TRBV12-4 and TRBJ1-2; the D gene is possibly TRBD1 (5 bases). The CDR3 is 18 amino acids. Trimming removed 4 bases from V and 0 bases from J, with 21 bases in between. DNA for the CDR3: TGTGCCAGCAGTTCCCACGGGGGGTCCCCGAGAGCTAACTATGGCTACACCTTC. Protein product: CASSSHGGSPRANYGYTF.